This note documents a single T cell receptor beta chain sequence. What it binds is unknown. In germline, CDR1 is SGHDT, CDR2 YYEEEE. V shed 2 bases and J 0 bases; nucleotides not matched to a gene: 7. The CDR3 is 17 residues long. The sample originates from a study of T cell responses to AZD1222 COVID-19 vaccine. Findings and caveats of the study: In a largely white British group with more females than males, clonal diversity was possibly underestimated. It was only after the peak T cell response that any repertoires were sampled.

Here immunoSEQ multiplex PCR was the method, and the copy in TCRdb shows in-frame clones only, minus some. This table has about 97,000 clones, around 89% appearing once. The specimen was peripheral blood, collected on day 0 of AZD1222 vaccination. This TCR was recovered from an adult in good health. The rearrangement links TRBV5-6 to TRBJ2-7, with 11 bases identical to TRBD1. CDR3 nucleotides: TGTGCCAGCAGCTTCCCGGGACAGGGGGAGAACTCCTACGAGCAGTACTTC. Translated, it gives CASSFPGQGENSYEQYF.